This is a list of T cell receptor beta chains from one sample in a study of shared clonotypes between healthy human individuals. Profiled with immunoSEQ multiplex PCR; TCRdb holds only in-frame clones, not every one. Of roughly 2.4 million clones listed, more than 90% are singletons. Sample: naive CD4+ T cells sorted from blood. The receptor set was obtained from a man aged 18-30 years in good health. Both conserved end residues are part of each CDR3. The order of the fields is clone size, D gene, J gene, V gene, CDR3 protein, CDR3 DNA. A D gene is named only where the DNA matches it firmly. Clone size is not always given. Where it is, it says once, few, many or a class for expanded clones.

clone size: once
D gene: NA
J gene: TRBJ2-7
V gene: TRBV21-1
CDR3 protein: CASSALTSFPYEQYF
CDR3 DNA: TGTGCCAGCAGCGCACTGACTAGCTTCCCCTACGAGCAGTACTTC

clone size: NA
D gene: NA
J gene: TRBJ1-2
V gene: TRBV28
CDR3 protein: CASSSPGGVYGYTF
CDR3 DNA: TGTGCCAGCAGTTCCCCGGGCGGTGTCTATGGCTACACCTTC

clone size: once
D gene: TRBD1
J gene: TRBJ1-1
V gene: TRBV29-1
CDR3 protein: CSVAQGATEAFF
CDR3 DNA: TGCAGCGTTGCCCAGGGGGCAACTGAAGCTTTCTTT

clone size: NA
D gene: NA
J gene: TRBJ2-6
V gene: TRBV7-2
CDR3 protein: CASSLGTGANVLTF
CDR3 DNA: TGTGCCAGCAGCTTAGGGACTGGGGCCAACGTCCTGACTTTC

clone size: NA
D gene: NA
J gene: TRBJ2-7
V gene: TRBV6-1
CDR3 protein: CASSEKGRGNEQYF
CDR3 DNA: TGTGCCAGCAGTGAAAAGGGCAGGGGTAACGAGCAGTACTTC

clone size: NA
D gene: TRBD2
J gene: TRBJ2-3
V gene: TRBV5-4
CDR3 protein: CASSLKRLAGGGRTDTQYF
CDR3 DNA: TGTGCCAGCAGCTTGAAGAGACTAGCGGGAGGGGGGCGCACAGATACGCAGTATTTT

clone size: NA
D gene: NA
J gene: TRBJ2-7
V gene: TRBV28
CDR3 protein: CASNPTGGPYEQYF
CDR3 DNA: TGTGCCAGCAACCCGACCGGGGGCCCCTACGAGCAGTACTTC

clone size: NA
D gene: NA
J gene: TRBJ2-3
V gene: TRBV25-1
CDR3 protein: CATPGTYEGDTQYF
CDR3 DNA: TGTGCCACTCCTGGGACTTATGAGGGAGATACGCAGTATTTT

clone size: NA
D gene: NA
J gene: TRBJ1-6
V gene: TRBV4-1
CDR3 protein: CASSQGGERYNSPLHF
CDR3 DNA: TGCGCCAGCAGCCAAGGGGGAGAAAGATATAATTCACCCCTCCACTTT

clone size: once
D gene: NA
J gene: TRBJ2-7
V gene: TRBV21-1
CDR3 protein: CASSKCKVEAIYEQYF
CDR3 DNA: TGTGCCAGCAGCAAATGTAAGGTAGAGGCTATCTACGAGCAGTACTTC

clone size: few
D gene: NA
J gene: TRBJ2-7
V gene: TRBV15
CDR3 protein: CATSRGEGGRYEQYF
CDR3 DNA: TGTGCCACCAGCAGAGGTGAGGGGGGCCGTTACGAGCAGTACTTC

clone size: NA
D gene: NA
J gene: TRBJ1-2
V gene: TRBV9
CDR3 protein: CASSPRETNYGYTF
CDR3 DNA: TGTGCCAGCAGCCCAAGAGAGACTAACTATGGCTACACCTTC

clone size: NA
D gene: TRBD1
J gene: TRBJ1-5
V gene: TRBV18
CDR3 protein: CASSQGTGSNQPQHF
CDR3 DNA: TGTGCCAGCTCACAAGGGACAGGGAGTAATCAGCCCCAGCATTTT

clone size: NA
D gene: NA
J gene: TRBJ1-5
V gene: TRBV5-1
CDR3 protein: CASSLDARDNQPQHF
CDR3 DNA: TGCGCCAGCAGCTTAGATGCCAGGGACAATCAGCCCCAGCATTTT

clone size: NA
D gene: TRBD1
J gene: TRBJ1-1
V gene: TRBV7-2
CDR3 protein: CASSFTDRGIYTEAFF
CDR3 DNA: TGTGCCAGCAGCTTTACAGACAGGGGTATATACACTGAAGCTTTCTTT

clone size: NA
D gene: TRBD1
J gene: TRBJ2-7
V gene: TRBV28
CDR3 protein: CASSSIGTGGSYEQYF
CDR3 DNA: TGTGCCAGCAGCTCGATAGGGACAGGGGGCTCCTACGAGCAGTACTTC

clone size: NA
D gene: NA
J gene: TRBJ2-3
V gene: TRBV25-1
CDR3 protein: CASSEGGGTDTQYF
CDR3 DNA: TGTGCCAGCAGTGAGGGGGGTGGAACAGATACGCAGTATTTT

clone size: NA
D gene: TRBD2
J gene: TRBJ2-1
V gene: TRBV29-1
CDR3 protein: CSVAGTSGSIPYNEQFF
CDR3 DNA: TGCAGCGTAGCCGGGACTAGCGGCAGTATTCCCTACAATGAGCAGTTCTTC

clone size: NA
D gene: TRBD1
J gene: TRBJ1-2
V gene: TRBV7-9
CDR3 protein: CASSNYLGTGGYGYTF
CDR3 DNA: TGTGCCAGCAGCAATTACCTTGGGACAGGGGGATATGGCTACACCTTC

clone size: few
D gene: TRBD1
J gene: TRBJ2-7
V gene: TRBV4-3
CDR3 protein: CASSQELTGGSYEQYF
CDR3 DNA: TGCGCCAGCAGCCAAGAATTGACAGGGGGCTCCTACGAGCAGTACTTC

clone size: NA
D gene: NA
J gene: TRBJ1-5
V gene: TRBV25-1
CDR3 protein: CASSDSGGNQPQHF
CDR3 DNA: TGTGCCAGCAGTGACTCGGGCGGGAATCAGCCCCAGCATTTT

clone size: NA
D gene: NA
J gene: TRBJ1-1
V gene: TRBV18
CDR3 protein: CASSPPPSVMNTEAFF
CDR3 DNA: TGTGCCAGCTCACCACCCCCTAGCGTAATGAACACTGAAGCTTTCTTT

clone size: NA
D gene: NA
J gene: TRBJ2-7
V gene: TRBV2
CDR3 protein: CASSDSRIRGSYEQYF
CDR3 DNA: TGTGCCAGCAGTGATTCCCGTATTAGGGGCTCCTACGAGCAGTACTTC

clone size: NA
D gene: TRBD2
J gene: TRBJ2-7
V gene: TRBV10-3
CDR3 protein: CATSSGGFYEQYF
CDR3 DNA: TGTGCCACGAGTAGCGGGGGGTTCTACGAGCAGTACTTC

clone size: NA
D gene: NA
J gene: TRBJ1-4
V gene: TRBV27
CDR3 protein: CASSSPGREKLFF
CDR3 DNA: TGTGCCAGCAGTTCCCCAGGAAGGGAAAAACTGTTTTTT

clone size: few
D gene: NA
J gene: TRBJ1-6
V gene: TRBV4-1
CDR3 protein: CASSQGAPPSPLHF
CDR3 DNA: TGCGCCAGCAGCCAAGGGGCACCCCCTTCACCCCTCCACTTT

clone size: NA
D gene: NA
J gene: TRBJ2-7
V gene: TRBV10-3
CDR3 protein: CAISPGQGRYEQYF
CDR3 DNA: TGTGCCATCAGCCCAGGTCAGGGGCGGTACGAGCAGTACTTC

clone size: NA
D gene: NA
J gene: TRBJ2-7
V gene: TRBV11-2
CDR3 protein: CATARVREQYF
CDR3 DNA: TGTGCCACCGCGAGAGTCCGTGAGCAGTACTTC

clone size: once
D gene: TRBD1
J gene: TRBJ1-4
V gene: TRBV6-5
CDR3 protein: CASRPGTVEKLFF
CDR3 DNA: TGTGCCAGCAGACCCGGGACAGTCGAAAAACTGTTTTTT

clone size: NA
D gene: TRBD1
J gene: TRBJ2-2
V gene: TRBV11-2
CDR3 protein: CASRRDRGTGELFF
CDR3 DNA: TGTGCCAGCAGAAGGGACAGGGGGACCGGGGAGCTGTTTTTT

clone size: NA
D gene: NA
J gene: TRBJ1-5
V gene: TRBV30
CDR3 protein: CAWGDRMKQPQHF
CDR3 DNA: TGTGCCTGGGGTGACAGGATGAAGCAGCCCCAGCATTTT

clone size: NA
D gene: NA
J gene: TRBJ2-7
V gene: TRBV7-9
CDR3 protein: CASSLASGRYEQYF
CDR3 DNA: TGTGCCAGCAGCTTAGCATCAGGGAGGTACGAGCAGTACTTC

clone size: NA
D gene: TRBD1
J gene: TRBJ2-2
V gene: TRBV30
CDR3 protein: CAWGQGKNTGELFF
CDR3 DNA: TGTGCCTGGGGACAGGGAAAGAACACCGGGGAGCTGTTTTTT

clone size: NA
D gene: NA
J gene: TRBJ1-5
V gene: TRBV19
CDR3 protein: CASSIGEYPGHNQPQHF
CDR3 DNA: TGTGCCAGTAGTATAGGGGAATATCCGGGGCATAATCAGCCCCAGCATTTT

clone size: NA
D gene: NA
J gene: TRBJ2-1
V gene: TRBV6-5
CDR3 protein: CASSFQKQGDEQFF
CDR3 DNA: TGTGCCAGCAGTTTCCAAAAACAGGGCGATGAGCAGTTCTTC

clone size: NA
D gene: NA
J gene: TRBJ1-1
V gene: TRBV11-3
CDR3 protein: CASSSRAGTEAFF
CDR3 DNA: TGTGCCAGCAGCTCCAGGGCCGGCACTGAAGCTTTCTTT

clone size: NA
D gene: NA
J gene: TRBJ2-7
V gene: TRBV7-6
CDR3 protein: CASSLAPGEQYF
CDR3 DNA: TGTGCCAGCAGCTTAGCCCCCGGCGAGCAGTACTTC

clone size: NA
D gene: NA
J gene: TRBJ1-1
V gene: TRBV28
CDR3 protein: CASSLPPGAGDTEAFF
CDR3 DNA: TGTGCCAGCAGTTTACCGCCGGGAGCGGGGGACACTGAAGCTTTCTTT

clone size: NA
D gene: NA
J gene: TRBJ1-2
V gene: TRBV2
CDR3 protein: CASAPSLDRIVDYGYTF
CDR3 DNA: TGTGCCAGCGCTCCATCACTTGACAGGATAGTTGACTATGGCTACACCTTC

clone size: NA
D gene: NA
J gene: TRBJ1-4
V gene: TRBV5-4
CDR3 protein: CASSTGQQGPNEKLFF
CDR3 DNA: TGTGCCAGCAGCACCGGTCAACAGGGACCTAATGAAAAACTGTTTTTT

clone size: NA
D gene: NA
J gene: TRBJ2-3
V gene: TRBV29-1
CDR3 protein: CSVGVLSFTDTQYF
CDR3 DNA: TGCAGCGTTGGAGTTTTGTCTTTCACAGATACGCAGTATTTT

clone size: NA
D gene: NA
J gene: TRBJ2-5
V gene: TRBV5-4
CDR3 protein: CASSPGRQETQYF
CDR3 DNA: TGTGCCAGCAGCCCGGGACGACAAGAGACCCAGTACTTC

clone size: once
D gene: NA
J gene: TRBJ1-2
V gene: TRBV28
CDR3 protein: CASSSPTDPIIYGYTF
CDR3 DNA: TGTGCCAGCAGTTCACCGACCGACCCAATTATCTATGGCTACACCTTC

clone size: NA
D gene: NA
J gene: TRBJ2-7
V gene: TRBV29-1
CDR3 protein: CSVDGITGEQYF
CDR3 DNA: TGCAGCGTTGATGGGATCACCGGCGAGCAGTACTTC

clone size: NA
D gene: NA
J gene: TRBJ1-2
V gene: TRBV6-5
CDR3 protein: CASSYRVMSGYTF
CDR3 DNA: TGTGCCAGCAGTTACAGGGTAATGAGTGGCTACACCTTC

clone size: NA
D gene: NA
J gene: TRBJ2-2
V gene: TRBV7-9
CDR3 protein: CASSFSLPRRVSGELFF
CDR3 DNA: TGTGCCAGCAGCTTCTCGCTCCCGCGGCGGGTAAGCGGGGAGCTGTTTTTT

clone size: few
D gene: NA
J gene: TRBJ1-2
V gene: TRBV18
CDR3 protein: CASSPELGLTDGYTF
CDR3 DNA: TGTGCCAGCTCACCTGAGCTGGGACTCACAGATGGCTACACCTTC